This TCR beta chain was recorded in a study of CD8 T cells in Susac syndrome (dated by TCRdb to 2018 to 2020). Background on the whole study: Of the Susac syndrome patients who were sequenced, more than five had clinically active disease and roughly 8 were in clinical remission. Susac syndrome patients were therapy-naive, on corticosteroids (some also receiving IVIg), or on IVIg alone at blood withdrawal. Whether CD8+ T cell activation and differentiation in Susac syndrome was antigen driven was tested using repertoire sequencing. What the authors observed across the whole study: In the CD4+ T cell repertoire of Susac syndrome patients, clonal expansion was not detected. The TCR sequencing and HLA analysis was acknowledged to have included a relatively small number of individuals.

RNA was extracted using the RNeasy kit, and roughly 0.45 to 1 ug of the RNA was reverse transcribed with random hexamers. The immunoSEQ multiplex PCR assay, covering 54 Vbeta and 13 Jbeta segments, was used to amplify TCR beta CDR3 regions. To correct PCR amplification bias, a synthetic template baseline was used for both primer optimization and computational correction. In the authors' own workflow: Only productive sequences were kept, with reads annotated to V, D and J genes according to IMGT and analyzed in immunoSEQ Analyzer. Clonality was computed as one minus Shannon entropy normalized by log2 of the number of productive unique sequences. Public and private clones were assessed among the 100 most prevalent clones of each patient and control. Clones were defined as Susac-specific when absent from the healthy and MS cohorts, from 1,000 to 1,100 published viral clones and from other ImmuneACCESS disease sequences. Using fastp at Q25 and MiXCR, TCRdb reprocessed the public reads and kept productive beta chains. Rows merge per CDR3 protein into single entries with the most common DNA and genes. TCRdb's processing, not the study's, gives the V and J calls here. In all, the sample holds under 200,000 distinct CDR3 sequences, and about 91% of those were seen once. The ten most abundant clones make up around 0.079% of the sample.

A word on this clonotype: It has no known antigen specificity. Base qualities are not at hand, and no much larger clone is one base apart.

Peripheral blood CD8+ and CD4+ T cells from healthy donors, Susac syndrome patients and multiple sclerosis patients were profiled using high-throughput TCR beta sequencing. Susac syndrome patients met recently defined diagnostic criteria for definite or probable disease. CD8+ TEMRA cells were enriched by FACS, while bulk CD8+ and CD4+ T cells were purified by magnetic negative isolation. Blood was collected in EDTA tubes and processed within 24 hours, with PBMCs isolated through density gradient centrifugation. PBMCs intended for TCR sequencing were cryopreserved in liquid nitrogen and thawed later in a water bath at 37 degrees C. Purity of sorted or isolated CD4+, CD8+ and CD8+ TEMRA cells was at least 90%. Spanning cysteine to phenylalanine, the CDR3 consists of 11 amino acids. The read is trimmed to its CDR3 DNA, 33 bases read in frame from base 1. Germline trimming amounts to 6 bases on V and 5 bases on J, with 0 as the count of junction bases outside the gene matches. CDR1 and CDR2 (ENHRY, SYGVKD) derive from the germline V gene.

This receptor was taken from a human donor with Susac syndrome. The sequenced material came from CD4+ T cells from PBMCs. The chain is encoded by TRBV10-3 joined to TRBJ2-7; the junction holds 8 bases that match TRBD1. In nucleotide form, the sequence is TGTGCCATCAGGACAGGGGACGAGCAGTACTTC. Protein translation: CAIRTGDEQYF.